This TCR beta chain was observed in a study of cytomegalovirus exposure and HLA in healthy donors. Regarding the study as a whole: In a later analysis, around 18,000 TCR beta sequences were associated with HLA alleles at 0.05 false discovery rate.

Likely unrecorded immune exposures existed in these nominally healthy donors. To note about this clone: As yet, its antigen is unknown. Different DNA sequences within this sample yield the same CDR3.

Vbeta (60) and Jbeta (13) primers were used in the PCR. Profiling relied on immunoSEQ multiplex PCR, and the TCRdb table lists in-frame clones only, not all of them. The data contain 80,000 or so clones, roughly 75% of them seen just once; the ten biggest clones take up roughly 7.1%. The V gene's germline CDR1 is SGHNT and CDR2 YYREEE (reference sequence). V lost 0 bases and J lost 2, with 9 bases in between. CDR3 length: 14 amino acids. Sequenced: PBMCs. The TCR sequence derives from a woman between 40 and 55 years old in good health and CMV-seronegative. This chain links TRBV5-4 with TRBJ2-7, with D maybe TRBD1 (5 bases). The CDR3 DNA reads as TGTGCCAGCAGCTTGGGTCAGGGCGCCTACGAGCAGTACTTC. Translation: CASSLGQGAYEQYF.